Listed below are T cell receptor beta chains from one sample, sequenced in a study of beta chain features in type 1 diabetes. Libraries were prepared by immunoSEQ multiplex PCR; TCRdb keeps only in-frame clonotypes and omits some of them. The sample lists 20,000 to 25,000 clones, 50% to 60% occurring once. Sequencing was carried out using stem cell memory CD4+ T cells from blood. These receptors came from a man aged 18 to 35 with type 1 diabetes. The CDR3 runs from the conserved cysteine through the conserved F or W. Each record gives: V gene, J gene, clone size, CDR3 protein. The size of a clone is reported for some rows only, either as once, few or many, or as a class for expanded clones.

v_gene: TRBV4-3; j_gene: TRBJ2-3; abundance: -; CDR3aa: CASSEVPGSDTQYF
v_gene: TRBV19; j_gene: TRBJ2-1; abundance: few; CDR3aa: CASSPQGTEQFF
v_gene: TRBV7-9; j_gene: TRBJ2-1; abundance: -; CDR3aa: CASSLAHSQQFF
v_gene: TRBV19; j_gene: TRBJ2-1; abundance: once; CDR3aa: CASSIEGGVSLNEQFF
v_gene: TRBV9; j_gene: TRBJ2-1; abundance: -; CDR3aa: CASSVVGVSGTLYNEQFF
v_gene: TRBV9; j_gene: TRBJ2-2; abundance: -; CDR3aa: CASSVRPGEGGELFF
v_gene: TRBV19; j_gene: TRBJ2-3; abundance: -; CDR3aa: CASSILGGRHVGSGTDTQYF
v_gene: TRBV25-1; j_gene: TRBJ2-3; abundance: -; CDR3aa: CASSEVVSTQYF
v_gene: TRBV19; j_gene: TRBJ2-2; abundance: -; CDR3aa: CASSITGGTGELFF
v_gene: TRBV4-3; j_gene: TRBJ2-3; abundance: few; CDR3aa: CASSQGQAGGPIDTQYF
v_gene: TRBV7-2; j_gene: TRBJ2-5; abundance: few; CDR3aa: CASGAGSRETQYF
v_gene: TRBV6-6; j_gene: TRBJ2-7; abundance: -; CDR3aa: CASIDGTGIHEQYF
v_gene: TRBV30; j_gene: TRBJ1-1; abundance: -; CDR3aa: CAWSGQVNTEAFF
v_gene: TRBV5-4; j_gene: TRBJ2-3; abundance: -; CDR3aa: CASSLDASPEDTQYF
v_gene: TRBV5-4; j_gene: TRBJ1-3; abundance: -; CDR3aa: CASSLSRGGNTIYF
v_gene: TRBV6-5; j_gene: TRBJ2-7; abundance: -; CDR3aa: CASSRLSGNVYEQYF
v_gene: TRBV9; j_gene: TRBJ2-2; abundance: -; CDR3aa: CASSVDRASRTGELFF
v_gene: TRBV10-1; j_gene: TRBJ2-7; abundance: once; CDR3aa: CASSRDRSYEQYF
v_gene: TRBV2; j_gene: TRBJ2-5; abundance: -; CDR3aa: CASSAQGREETQYF
v_gene: TRBV18; j_gene: TRBJ2-3; abundance: few; CDR3aa: CASSQAGTGGPDTQYF
v_gene: TRBV5-4; j_gene: TRBJ2-5; abundance: few; CDR3aa: CASSSGRGRGQETQYF
v_gene: TRBV28; j_gene: TRBJ2-4; abundance: -; CDR3aa: CASSWGQLVAKNIQYF
v_gene: TRBV7-2; j_gene: TRBJ2-3; abundance: -; CDR3aa: CASSLTSGGGDTQYF
v_gene: TRBV11-2; j_gene: TRBJ2-5; abundance: -; CDR3aa: CASSQGQVMYQETQYF
v_gene: TRBV4-3; j_gene: TRBJ1-1; abundance: -; CDR3aa: CASSQAMGAEAFF
v_gene: TRBV10-3; j_gene: TRBJ1-2; abundance: few; CDR3aa: CAIRAGTGVTINYGYTF
v_gene: TRBV11-1; j_gene: TRBJ2-1; abundance: few; CDR3aa: CASSLEGLAGGDEQFF
v_gene: TRBV6-6; j_gene: TRBJ1-5; abundance: once; CDR3aa: CASRPPQGHSNQPQHF
v_gene: TRBV30; j_gene: TRBJ2-3; abundance: few; CDR3aa: CAWNSGLAGDTQYF
v_gene: TRBV2; j_gene: TRBJ2-7; abundance: -; CDR3aa: CASSPYYEQYF
v_gene: TRBV15; j_gene: TRBJ2-5; abundance: once; CDR3aa: CATSRVGLEETQYF
v_gene: TRBV27; j_gene: TRBJ2-1; abundance: -; CDR3aa: CASSFGTSALPRIF
v_gene: TRBV28; j_gene: TRBJ1-6; abundance: -; CDR3aa: CASSRGDALYNSPLHF
v_gene: TRBV7-2; j_gene: TRBJ1-1; abundance: -; CDR3aa: CASSLIPGGLNTEAFF
v_gene: TRBV7-2; j_gene: TRBJ2-7; abundance: -; CDR3aa: CASSLPGGTSSSYEQYF
v_gene: TRBV4-3; j_gene: TRBJ2-5; abundance: -; CDR3aa: CASSPDFGGFWEQYF
v_gene: TRBV6-1; j_gene: TRBJ1-5; abundance: -; CDR3aa: CASSERGTANQPQHF
v_gene: TRBV7-2; j_gene: TRBJ2-5; abundance: few; CDR3aa: CASSLAGGMETQYF
v_gene: TRBV2; j_gene: TRBJ2-5; abundance: -; CDR3aa: CASSEFMELAGETQYF
v_gene: TRBV2; j_gene: TRBJ1-6; abundance: -; CDR3aa: CASSEGQPNSPLHF
v_gene: TRBV19; j_gene: TRBJ2-2; abundance: -; CDR3aa: CASTEPNTGELFF
v_gene: TRBV7-9; j_gene: TRBJ1-5; abundance: -; CDR3aa: CASTTTGSQPQHF
v_gene: TRBV2; j_gene: TRBJ2-3; abundance: -; CDR3aa: CASRLTSGKADTQYF
v_gene: TRBV28; j_gene: TRBJ2-1; abundance: once; CDR3aa: CASSGVNLRHEQFF
v_gene: TRBV6-5; j_gene: TRBJ2-5; abundance: -; CDR3aa: CASSYSVAEETQYF
v_gene: TRBV10-3; j_gene: TRBJ1-1; abundance: -; CDR3aa: CAISEYGNTEAFF
v_gene: TRBV7-2; j_gene: TRBJ2-7; abundance: few; CDR3aa: CASSLTPGVVDEQYF
v_gene: TRBV5-1; j_gene: TRBJ1-1; abundance: -; CDR3aa: CASSSQGGNTEAFF
v_gene: TRBV27; j_gene: TRBJ2-5; abundance: few; CDR3aa: CASSPRTSRLRETQYF
v_gene: TRBV6-5; j_gene: TRBJ2-1; abundance: few; CDR3aa: CASSYGGSPGDEQFF
v_gene: TRBV28; j_gene: TRBJ2-3; abundance: -; CDR3aa: CASRRTDTQYF
v_gene: TRBV18; j_gene: TRBJ2-7; abundance: few; CDR3aa: CASSLLGTATYEQYF
v_gene: TRBV18; j_gene: TRBJ2-5; abundance: -; CDR3aa: CASSPSAGATQYF